This T cell receptor beta chain was obtained from a study of T-cell reconstitution after alpha-beta-depleted transplantation in children. Unique molecular identifiers featured in how the TCRbeta library was prepared. MiXCR was run by TCRdb on the PCR reads, yielding one entry per CDR3 protein. The repertoire holds 420,000 or so distinct CDR3 sequences, 11% seen once, with roughly 6% in the top ten. V lost 4 bases to trimming and J lost 5 bases, with 15 bases between them. This CDR3 contains 15 residues. The germline V gene has CDR1 SGHRS and CDR2 YFSETQ. V gene TRBV5-1 combines with J gene TRBJ1-4; D unresolved. This receptor was identified in a human donor who donated a stem cell graft to a child with acute myeloid leukemia. Sequenced here: PBMCs from the stem cell graft donor, sampled from the stem cell graft. CDR3 nucleotides: TGCGCCAGCAGCCCCTTTCGGGGTCCGAATGAAAAACTGTTTTTT. Encoded protein: CASSPFRGPNEKLFF.